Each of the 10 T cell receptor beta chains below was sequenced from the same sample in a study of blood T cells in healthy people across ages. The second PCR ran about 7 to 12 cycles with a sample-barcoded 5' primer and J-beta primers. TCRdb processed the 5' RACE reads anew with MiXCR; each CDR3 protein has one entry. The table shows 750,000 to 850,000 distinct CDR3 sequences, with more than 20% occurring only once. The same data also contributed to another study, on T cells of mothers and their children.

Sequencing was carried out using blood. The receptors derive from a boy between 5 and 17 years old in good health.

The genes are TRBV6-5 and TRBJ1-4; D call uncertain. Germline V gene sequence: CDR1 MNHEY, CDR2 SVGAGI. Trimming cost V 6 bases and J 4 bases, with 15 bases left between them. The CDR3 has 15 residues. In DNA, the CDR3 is TGTGCCAGCAGCCTGTCGGCGATTGATAATGAAAAACTGTTTTTT. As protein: CASSLSAIDNEKLFF.

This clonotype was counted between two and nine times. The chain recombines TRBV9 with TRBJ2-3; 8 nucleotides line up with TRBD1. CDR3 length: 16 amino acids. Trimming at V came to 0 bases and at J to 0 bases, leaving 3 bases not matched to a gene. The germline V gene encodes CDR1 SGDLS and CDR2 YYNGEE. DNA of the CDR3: TGTGCCAGCAGCGTAGCTGACAGGGGAAGCACAGATACGCAGTATTTT. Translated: CASSVADRGSTDTQYF.

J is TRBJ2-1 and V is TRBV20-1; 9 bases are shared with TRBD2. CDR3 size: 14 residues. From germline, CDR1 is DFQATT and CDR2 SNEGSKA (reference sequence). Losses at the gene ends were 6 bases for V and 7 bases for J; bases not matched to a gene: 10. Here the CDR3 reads CSADPSGEWNEQFF. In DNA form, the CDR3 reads TGCAGTGCCGATCCTAGCGGGGAATGGAATGAGCAGTTCTTC.

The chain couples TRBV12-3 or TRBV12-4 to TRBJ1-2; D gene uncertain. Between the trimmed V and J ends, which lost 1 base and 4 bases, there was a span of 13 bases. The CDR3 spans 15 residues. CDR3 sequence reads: CASSLGLKGSYGYTF. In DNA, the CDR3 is TGTGCCAGCAGTTTAGGTCTTAAGGGCAGCTATGGCTACACCTTC.

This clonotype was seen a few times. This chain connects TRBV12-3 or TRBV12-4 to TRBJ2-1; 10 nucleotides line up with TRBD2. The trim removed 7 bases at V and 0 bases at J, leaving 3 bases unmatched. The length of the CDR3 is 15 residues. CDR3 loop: CASKPSGSSYNEQFF. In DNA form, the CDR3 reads TGTGCCAGCAAGCCTAGCGGGAGCTCCTACAATGAGCAGTTCTTC.

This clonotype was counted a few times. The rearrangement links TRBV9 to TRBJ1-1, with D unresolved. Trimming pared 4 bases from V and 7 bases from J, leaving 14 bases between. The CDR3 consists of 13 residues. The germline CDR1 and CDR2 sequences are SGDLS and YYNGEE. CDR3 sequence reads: CASSLSYSFEAFF. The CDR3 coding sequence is TGTGCCAGCAGCCTTTCATACAGTTTTGAAGCTTTCTTT.

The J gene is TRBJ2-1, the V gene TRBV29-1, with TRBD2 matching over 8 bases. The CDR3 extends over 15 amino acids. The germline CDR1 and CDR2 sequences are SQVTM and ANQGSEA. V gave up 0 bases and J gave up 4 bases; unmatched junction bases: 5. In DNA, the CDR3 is TGCAGCGTTGAAGATGGAGCGGGGGAATACAATGAGCAGTTCTTC. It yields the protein CSVEDGAGEYNEQFF.

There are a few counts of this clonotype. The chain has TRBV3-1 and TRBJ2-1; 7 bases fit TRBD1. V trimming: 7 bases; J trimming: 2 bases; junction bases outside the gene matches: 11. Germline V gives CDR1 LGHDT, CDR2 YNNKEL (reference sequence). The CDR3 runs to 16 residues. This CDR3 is CASTVTQGPTYNEQFF. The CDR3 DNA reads TGTGCCAGCACCGTTACACAGGGGCCCACCTACAATGAGCAGTTCTTC.

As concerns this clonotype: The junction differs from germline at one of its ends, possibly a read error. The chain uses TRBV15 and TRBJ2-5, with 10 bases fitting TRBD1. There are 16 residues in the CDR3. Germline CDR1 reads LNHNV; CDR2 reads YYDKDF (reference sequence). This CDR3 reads CAISRPGQGPSETQYF. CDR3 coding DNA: TGTGCCATCAGCAGACCGGGACAGGGGCCCTCGGAGACCCAGTACTTC. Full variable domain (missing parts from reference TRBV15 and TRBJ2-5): DAMVIQNPRYQVTQFGKPVTLSCSQTLNHNVMYWYQQKSSQAPKLLFHYYDKDFNNEADTPDNFQSRRPNTSFCFLDIRSPGLGDTAMYLCAISRPGQGPSETQYFGPGTRLLVL.

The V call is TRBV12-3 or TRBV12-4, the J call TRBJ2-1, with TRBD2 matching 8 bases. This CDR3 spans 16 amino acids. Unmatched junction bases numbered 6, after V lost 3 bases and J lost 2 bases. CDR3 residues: CASSFSGGDPYNEQFF. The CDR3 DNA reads TGTGCCAGCAGTTTTTCGGGAGGGGACCCCTACAATGAGCAGTTCTTC.